This T cell receptor (beta chain) was profiled in a study of T-cell reconstitution after alpha-beta-depleted transplantation in children. The germline V gene encodes CDR1 SGHDT and CDR2 YYEEEE. This CDR3 has 16 amino acids. Between the trimmed V and J ends, which lost 0 bases and 7 bases, there was a span of 17 bases. Unique molecular identifiers tagged the TCRbeta library. TCRdb called the PCR reads again in MiXCR, with one record for every CDR3 protein. The repertoire holds 700,000 to 850,000 distinct CDR3 sequences, with around 17% as singletons. There are many counts of this clonotype. Its target is not known. Overall study results and limits: After transplant, at about two months, alpha-beta T cells were reportedly derived from several hundred expanded graft clones. From newly produced T cells came most of the T-cell counts and diversity one year after transplant. Some patients showed high day-60 TCRbeta diversity, which derived from surviving recipient T cells and thymic progenitors.

The source was PBMCs, mostly from graft donor cells, collected 360 days after TCRalphabeta/CD19-depleted stem cell transplant. The origin of this receptor is a male patient aged 10 to 17 who had a stem cell transplant for acute lymphoblastic leukemia, so the T cells may come from the graft donor. The J gene is TRBJ2-1, the V gene TRBV5-6, with a tentative D call TRBD2 (6 bases). The CDR3 spells CASSLGAGRLINEQFF. CDR3 coding DNA: TGTGCCAGCAGCTTGGGGGCAGGGAGGTTGATAAATGAGCAGTTCTTC.